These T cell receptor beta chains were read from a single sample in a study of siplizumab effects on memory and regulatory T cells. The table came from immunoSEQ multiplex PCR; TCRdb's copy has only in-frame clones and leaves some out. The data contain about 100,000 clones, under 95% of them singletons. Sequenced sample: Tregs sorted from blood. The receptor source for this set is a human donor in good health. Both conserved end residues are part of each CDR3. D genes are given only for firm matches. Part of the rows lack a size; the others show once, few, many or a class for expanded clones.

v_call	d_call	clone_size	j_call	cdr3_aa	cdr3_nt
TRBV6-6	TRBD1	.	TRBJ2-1	CASSPGTGIFDEQFF	TGTGCCAGCAGCCCCGGGACAGGGATATTCGATGAGCAGTTCTTC
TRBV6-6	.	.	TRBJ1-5	CASSYGPQHF	TGTGCCAGCAGTTACGGGCCCCAGCATTTT
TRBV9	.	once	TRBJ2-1	CASSLTSSYNEQFF	TGTGCCAGCTCTTTGACGAGCTCCTACAATGAGCAGTTCTTC
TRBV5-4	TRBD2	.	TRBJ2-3	CASSTGLAGVQSSPDTQYF	TGTGCCAGCAGCACGGGGTTAGCGGGAGTGCAATCGTCCCCAGATACGCAGTATTTT
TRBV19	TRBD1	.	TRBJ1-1	CASSWTGPTLLNTEAFF	TGTGCCAGTTCGTGGACAGGACCCACCTTATTGAACACTGAAGCTTTCTTT
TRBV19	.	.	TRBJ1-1	CASSIEGRQGWTEAFF	TGTGCCAGTAGTATCGAGGGGAGGCAGGGATGGACTGAAGCTTTCTTT
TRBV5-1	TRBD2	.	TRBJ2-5	CASSLGLATETQYF	TGCGCCAGCAGCTTAGGACTAGCGACAGAGACCCAGTACTTC
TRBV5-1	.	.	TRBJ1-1	CASSGTLNTEAFF	TGCGCCAGCAGCGGGACACTGAACACTGAAGCTTTCTTT
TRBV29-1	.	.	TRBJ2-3	CSVVVRVKKVTDTQYF	TGCAGCGTTGTGGTCCGGGTCAAGAAGGTAACAGATACGCAGTATTTT
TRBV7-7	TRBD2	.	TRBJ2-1	CASGPLAGRDEQFF	TGTGCTAGCGGGCCACTAGCGGGAAGGGATGAGCAGTTCTTC
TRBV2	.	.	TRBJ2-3	CASSGVSTDTQYF	TGTGCCAGCAGCGGCGTGAGCACAGATACGCAGTATTTT
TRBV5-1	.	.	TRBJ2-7	CASSLDRSNYEQYF	TGCGCCAGCAGCTTGGACAGATCCAACTACGAGCAGTACTTC
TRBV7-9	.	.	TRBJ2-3	CASSPGTFSTDTQYF	TGTGCCAGCAGCCCCGGGACGTTTAGCACAGATACGCAGTATTTT
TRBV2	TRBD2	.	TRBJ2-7	CASSPLAVSYEQYF	TGTGCCAGCAGCCCCCTAGCGGTATCCTACGAGCAGTACTTC
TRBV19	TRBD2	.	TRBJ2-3	CASSIGTSGTDTQYF	TGTGCCAGTAGTATTGGGACTAGCGGCACAGATACGCAGTATTTT
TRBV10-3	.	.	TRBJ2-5	CAISFSGSLQETQYF	TGTGCCATCAGTTTCTCCGGGAGTCTTCAAGAGACCCAGTACTTC
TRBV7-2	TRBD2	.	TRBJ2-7	CASSFRTSGVSSYEQYF	TGTGCCAGCAGCTTCAGGACTAGCGGGGTTAGCTCCTACGAGCAGTACTTC
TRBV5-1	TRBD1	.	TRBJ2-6	CASSLLSPGQGSVANVLTF	TGCGCCAGCAGCTTGCTTTCCCCGGGACAGGGATCGGTGGCCAACGTCCTGACTTTC
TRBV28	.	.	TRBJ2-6	CASSSGANVLTF	TGTGCCAGCAGTTCTGGGGCCAACGTCCTGACTTTC
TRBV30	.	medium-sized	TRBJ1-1	CAWSVLDLNTEAFF	TGTGCCTGGAGTGTACTGGATCTGAACACTGAAGCTTTCTTT
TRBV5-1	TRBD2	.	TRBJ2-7	CASSLVRGGYEQYF	TGCGCCAGCAGCTTGGTGCGGGGGGGGTACGAGCAGTACTTC
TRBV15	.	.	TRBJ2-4	CATSRVVGSKNIQYF	TGTGCCACCAGCAGAGTAGTGGGGTCCAAAAACATTCAGTACTTC
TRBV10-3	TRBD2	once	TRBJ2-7	CATDSGNPYEQYF	TGTGCCACCGATAGCGGGAATCCCTACGAGCAGTACTTC
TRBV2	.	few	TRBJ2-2	CASSEVGTVNTGELFF	TGTGCCAGCAGTGAAGTCGGGACGGTGAACACCGGGGAGCTGTTTTTT
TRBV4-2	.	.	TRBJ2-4	CASSQVEFAKNIQYF	TGTGCCAGCAGCCAAGTGGAGTTTGCCAAAAACATTCAGTACTTC
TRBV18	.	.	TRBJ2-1	CASSPPASRYNEQFF	TGTGCCAGCTCACCACCCGCTAGCCGATACAATGAGCAGTTCTTC
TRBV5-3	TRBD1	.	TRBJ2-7	CARSPRTGDYEQYF	TGTGCCAGAAGCCCTCGGACAGGAGACTACGAGCAGTACTTC
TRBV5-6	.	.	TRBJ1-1	CASSLVGRGAEAFF	TGTGCCAGCAGCTTGGTGGGGCGGGGTGCTGAAGCTTTCTTT
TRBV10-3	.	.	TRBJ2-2	CAISLEGLGELFF	TGTGCCATCAGCCTAGAAGGGCTCGGGGAGCTGTTTTTT
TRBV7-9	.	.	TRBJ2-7	CASSRVSGNEQYF	TGTGCCAGCAGCCGCGTCTCTGGAAACGAGCAGTACTTC
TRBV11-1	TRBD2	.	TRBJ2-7	CASSPSAGALSYEQYF	TGTGCCAGCAGCCCCTCAGCGGGAGCCCTCTCCTACGAGCAGTACTTC
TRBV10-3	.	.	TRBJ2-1	CAISESYNEQFF	TGTGCCATCAGTGAGTCTTACAATGAGCAGTTCTTC